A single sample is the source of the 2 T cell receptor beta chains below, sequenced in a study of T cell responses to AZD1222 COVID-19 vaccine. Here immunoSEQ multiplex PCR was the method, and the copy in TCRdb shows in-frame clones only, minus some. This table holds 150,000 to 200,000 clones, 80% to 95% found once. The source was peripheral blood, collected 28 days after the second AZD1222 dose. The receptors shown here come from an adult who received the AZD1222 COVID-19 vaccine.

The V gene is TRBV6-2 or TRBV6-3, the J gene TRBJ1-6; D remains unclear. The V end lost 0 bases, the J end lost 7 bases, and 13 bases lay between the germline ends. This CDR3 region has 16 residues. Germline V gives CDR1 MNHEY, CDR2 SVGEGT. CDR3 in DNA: TGTGCCAGCAGTTACTCCCTCTCTACGCGGAATTCACCCCTCCACTTT. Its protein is CASSYSLSTRNSPLHF.

The CDR3 protein is CASSLGTSSYNEQFF. CDR3 DNA sequence: TGTGCCAGCAGCCTCGGGACTAGCTCCTACAATGAGCAGTTCTTC. V usage is TRBV14 and J usage is TRBJ2-1; 8 nucleotides align to TRBD2. CDR1 SGHDN and CDR2 FVKESK come from the germline V gene. Unmatched junction bases numbered 2, after V lost 4 bases and J lost 0 bases. The CDR3 runs 15 residues. Complete variable domain (other parts from reference TRBV14 and TRBJ2-1): EAGVTQFPSHSVIEKGQTVTLRCDPISGHDNLYWYRRVMGKEIKFLLHFVKESKQDESGMPNNRFLAERTGGTYSTLKVQPAELEDSGVYFCASSLGTSSYNEQFFGPGTRLTVL.